The 21 T cell receptor beta chains below were found in one sample sequenced in a study of blood T cell repertoires in COVID-19. Repertoires were generated with immunoSEQ multiplex PCR, while TCRdb's copy carries only in-frame clones and drops some. The sample lists about 54,000 clones; 88% were seen once. The source material was peripheral blood. The receptors were gathered from a human donor in a cohort sampled during active COVID-19.

This sequence joins TRBV6-4 and TRBJ1-1; TRBD1 agrees at 9 bases. The V gene's germline CDR1 is MRHNA and CDR2 SNTAGT. Losses at the gene ends were 0 bases for V and 4 bases for J; bases not matched to a gene: 0. The CDR3 contains 14 residues. CDR3 amino acids: CASSDSTGGTEAFF. The CDR3 DNA reads as TGTGCCAGCAGTGACTCGACAGGGGGCACTGAAGCTTTCTTT.

The chain couples TRBV5-1 to TRBJ2-1; D possibly corresponds to TRBD1 (5 bases). The CDR3 is 13 amino acids. Per germline, CDR1 SGHRS and CDR2 YFSETQ. V lost 0 bases and J lost 5, with 6 bases in between. CDR3 sequence reads: CASSLDRNNEQFF. The CDR3 coding sequence is TGCGCCAGCAGCTTGGACAGGAACAATGAGCAGTTCTTC. Full variable domain (outside the CDR3, taken from reference TRBV5-1 and TRBJ2-1): KAGVTQTPRYLIKTRGQQVTLSCSPISGHRSVSWYQQTPGQGLQFLFEYFSETQRNKGNFPGRFSGRQFSNSRSEMNVSTLELGDSALYLCASSLDRNNEQFFGPGTRLTVL.

The chain couples TRBV5-8 to TRBJ1-4, with 8 bases aligning to TRBD1. V trimming: 0 bases; J trimming: 6 bases; junction bases outside the gene matches: 4. The CDR3 runs to 15 residues. CDR1 and CDR2 (germline): SGHTS, YDEGEE. CDR3 in amino acids: CASSLEGQEDEKLFF. In DNA, the CDR3 is TGTGCCAGCAGCTTGGAGGGACAGGAGGATGAAAAACTGTTTTTT.

The chain is built from TRBV20-1 and TRBJ2-7; D is possibly TRBD2 (6 bases). The V gene lost 3 bases and the J gene lost 0 bases, with 15 bases spanning the gap. This CDR3 is built from 15 residues. Germline loops: CDR1 DFQATT, CDR2 SNEGSKA (reference sequence). This CDR3 reads CSASPFSGPSYEQYF. Here the CDR3 DNA reads TGCAGTGCTAGTCCGTTTAGCGGACCCTCCTACGAGCAGTACTTC.

Note on this clone: Other DNA variants within this sample encode the same CDR3. This CDR3 is CASSPNSYEQYF. The CDR3 DNA follows: TGTGCCAGCTCGCCTAACTCCTACGAGCAGTACTTC. This chain links TRBV18 with TRBJ2-7; D unresolved. Germline CDR1 reads KGHSH; CDR2 reads LQKENI. The CDR3 is 12 residues long. V lost 6 bases to trimming and J lost 0 bases, with 6 bases between them.

This chain connects TRBV6-4 to TRBJ1-1, with 8 bases fitting TRBD1. The CDR3 sequence is 14 residues long. The germline gives CDR1 MRHNA, CDR2 SNTAGT. Germline trimming cut 4 bases from V and 3 bases from J; bases unmatched to any gene: 4. CDR3 DNA: TGTGCCAGCAGTGTCAACAGGGGGGACACTGAAGCTTTCTTT. Its translation: CASSVNRGDTEAFF.

V and J are TRBV30 and TRBJ1-1; D is unresolved. The germline V gene has CDR1 GTSNPN and CDR2 SVGIG (reference sequence). The V and J ends lost 2 bases and 5 bases respectively, with 12 bases between them. The CDR3 totals 13 residues. The CDR3 sequence: CAWSPRIQTEAFF. As DNA, the CDR3 is TGTGCCTGGAGTCCCCGGATACAGACTGAAGCTTTCTTT.

The V gene is TRBV7-3, the J gene TRBJ2-1; the match to TRBD2 covers 9 bases. This CDR3 is built from 15 residues. Germline CDR1 reads SGHTA; CDR2 reads FQGTGA. J was trimmed by 1 base and V by 4 bases; bases with no gene match: 2. CDR3 DNA: TGTGCCAGCAGCTCAAGCGGGAGGTCCTACAATGAGCAGTTCTTC. It specifies CASSSSGRSYNEQFF.

The rearrangement joins TRBV6-5 to TRBJ1-2; no reliable D call. In germline, CDR1 is MNHEY, CDR2 SVGAGI. The length of the CDR3 is 14 residues. Trimming shortened V by 4 bases and J by 1 base, and 10 bases separated the two germline ends. CDR3 in amino acids: CASSLRYVNYGYTF. CDR3 bases: TGTGCCAGCAGTTTACGGTATGTTAACTATGGCTACACCTTC.

This clone showed up just once. V gene TRBV20-1 combines with J gene TRBJ2-1; D is possibly TRBD2 (6 bases). CDR3 length: 14 amino acids. With 3 bases removed from V and 7 bases from J, the gap between germline ends came to 16 bases. CDR1 DFQATT and CDR2 SNEGSKA come from the germline V gene (reference sequence). In DNA form, the CDR3 reads TGCAGTGCTAGTTTTAGCGGACGCCCAAATGAGCAGTTCTTC. Encoded protein: CSASFSGRPNEQFF.

This rearrangement joins TRBV4-1 to TRBJ2-1; possible D gene TRBD2, 6 bases. CDR3 length equals 17 residues. Trimming took off 3 bases at V and 2 bases at J, with 17 bases between the two ends. Germline V gene lookup returns CDR1 MGHRA and CDR2 YSYEKL. CDR3 amino acids: CASSHSSGGSAYNEQFF. In nucleotides, the CDR3 is TGCGCCAGCAGCCATAGTAGCGGCGGCTCAGCCTACAATGAGCAGTTCTTC.

The chain is built from TRBV18 and TRBJ1-4, with TRBD1 matching over 7 bases. With V trimmed by 6 bases and J by 8 bases, 6 bases remained unmatched. The CDR3 runs to 13 residues. Germline V gene data show CDR1 as KGHSH and CDR2 as LQKENI. The CDR3 protein is CASSPGTDEKLFF. The CDR3 nucleotides read TGTGCCAGCTCTCCCGGGACAGACGAAAAACTGTTTTTT.

This chain connects TRBV4-1 to TRBJ2-7; possibly TRBD2 for D (6 bases). Germline CDR1 reads MGHRA; CDR2 reads YSYEKL. V was pared by 1 base and J by 4 bases, with 17 bases between. CDR3 size: 16 residues. The CDR3 loop reads CASSQVGGTGAYEQYF. The CDR3 region has the DNA TGCGCCAGCAGCCAAGTTGGCGGGACTGGCGCTTACGAGCAGTACTTC.

This chain uses TRBV7-9 with TRBJ2-5, with D tentatively TRBD1 (6 bases). CDR3 size: 14 residues. V was shortened by 4 bases and J by 2 bases, with 11 bases between the two germline ends. Looked up from germline, CDR1 is SEHNR and CDR2 is FQNEAQ (reference sequence). The chain's CDR3 is CASSSSTGQETQYF. The DNA of the CDR3 is TGTGCCAGCAGCTCAAGTACAGGGCAAGAGACCCAGTACTTC.

The chain couples TRBV18 to TRBJ2-1; tentatively, D is TRBD2 (5 bases). This CDR3 has 14 residues. CDR1 KGHSH and CDR2 LQKENI come from the germline V gene. Trimming cost V 3 bases and J 7 bases, with 13 bases left between them. CDR3 DNA sequence: TGTGCCAGCTCACCCCTACTAGGGATGAATGAGCAGTTCTTC. Translating it yields CASSPLLGMNEQFF.

This rearrangement joins TRBV19 to TRBJ2-2; 9 positions agree with TRBD1. The length of the CDR3 is 15 residues. Germline values: CDR1 LNHDA, CDR2 SQIVND (reference sequence). Trimming removed 3 bases from V and 5 bases from J; junction bases left unmatched: 4. CDR3 residues: CASSIRTGETGELFF. The CDR3 DNA reads TGTGCCAGTAGTATCAGGACAGGGGAAACCGGGGAGCTGTTTTTT.

The rearrangement joins TRBV11-2 to TRBJ1-1; 7 bases match TRBD1. With 5 bases clipped from V and 3 bases from J, the junction kept 9 bases outside the gene matches. Germline V lookup: CDR1 SGHAT, CDR2 FQNNGV. The CDR3 consists of 15 residues. CDR3 protein: CASSTRTGGDTEAFF. DNA of the CDR3: TGTGCCAGCAGCACACGGACAGGAGGGGACACTGAAGCTTTCTTT.

The CDR3 region is CASSLAQGNTDTQYF. The CDR3 DNA reads as TGCGCCAGCAGCTTGGCTCAGGGAAACACAGATACGCAGTATTTT. V usage is TRBV5-1 and J usage is TRBJ2-3; a weak D match, TRBD1 (5 bases). Germline V gene sequence: CDR1 SGHRS, CDR2 YFSETQ. This CDR3 has 15 amino acids. The V gene lost 0 bases and the J gene lost 2 bases, with 10 bases spanning the gap.

V and J are TRBV7-9 and TRBJ2-2, with D maybe TRBD1 (5 bases). V gave up 5 bases and J gave up 1 base, with 20 bases separating them. Germline V gene lookup returns CDR1 SEHNR and CDR2 FQNEAQ (reference sequence). The CDR3 covers 18 residues. CDR3 sequence reads: CASSPFTWSRENTGELFF. The CDR3 DNA sequence: TGTGCCAGCAGCCCCTTCACCTGGAGCAGGGAGAACACCGGGGAGCTGTTTTTT.

The V call is TRBV6-5, the J call TRBJ2-7; 8 bases agree with TRBD1. Germline CDR1 is MNHEY and CDR2 is SVGAGI. The CDR3 length is 15 residues. V lost 6 bases to trimming and J lost 1 base; unmatched junction nucleotides: 8. The CDR3 nucleotides are TGTGCCAGCAGACGGACAGGGATTAAGTCCTACGAGCAGTACTTC. As protein: CASRRTGIKSYEQYF.

The chain uses TRBV9 and TRBJ2-5, with TRBD1 as a possible D gene (6 bases). Per the germline V gene, CDR1 is SGDLS and CDR2 is YYNGEE. Trimming shortened V by 4 bases and J by 4 bases, and 17 bases separated the two germline ends. This CDR3 comprises 15 residues. The CDR3 DNA follows: TGTGCCAGCAGCCCCCGCCGGGACAACCTAGAGACCCAGTACTTC. Encoded protein: CASSPRRDNLETQYF.